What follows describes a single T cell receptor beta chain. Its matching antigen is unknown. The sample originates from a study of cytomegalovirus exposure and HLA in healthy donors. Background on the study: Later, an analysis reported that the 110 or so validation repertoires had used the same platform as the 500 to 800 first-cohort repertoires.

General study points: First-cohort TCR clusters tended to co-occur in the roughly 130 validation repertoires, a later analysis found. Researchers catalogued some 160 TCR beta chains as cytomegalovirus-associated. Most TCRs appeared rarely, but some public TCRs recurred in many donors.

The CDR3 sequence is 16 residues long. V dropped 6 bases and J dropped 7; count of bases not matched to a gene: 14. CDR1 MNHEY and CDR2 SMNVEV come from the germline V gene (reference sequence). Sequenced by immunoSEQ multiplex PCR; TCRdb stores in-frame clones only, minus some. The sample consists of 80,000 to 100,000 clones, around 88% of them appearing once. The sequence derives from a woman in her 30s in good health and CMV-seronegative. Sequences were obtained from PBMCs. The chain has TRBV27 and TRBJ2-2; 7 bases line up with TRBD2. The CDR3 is CASSQAAGGGYGELFF. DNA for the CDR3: TGTGCCAGCAGCCAGGCGGCAGGCGGGGGATACGGGGAGCTGTTTTTT.